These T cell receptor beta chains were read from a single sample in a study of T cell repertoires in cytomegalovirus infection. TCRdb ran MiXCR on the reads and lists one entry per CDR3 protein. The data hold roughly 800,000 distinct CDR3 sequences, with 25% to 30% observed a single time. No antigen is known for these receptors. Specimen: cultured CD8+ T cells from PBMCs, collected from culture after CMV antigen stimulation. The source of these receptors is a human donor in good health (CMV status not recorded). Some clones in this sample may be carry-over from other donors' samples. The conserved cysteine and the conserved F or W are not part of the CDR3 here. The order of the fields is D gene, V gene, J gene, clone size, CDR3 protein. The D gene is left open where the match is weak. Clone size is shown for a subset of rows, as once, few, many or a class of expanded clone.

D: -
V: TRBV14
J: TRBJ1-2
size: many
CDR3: ASSPGRNYGYT

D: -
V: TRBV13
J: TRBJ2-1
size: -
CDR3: ASSLTSTGTNEQF

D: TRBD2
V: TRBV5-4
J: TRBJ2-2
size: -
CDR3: VSSPSPSGGNTGELF

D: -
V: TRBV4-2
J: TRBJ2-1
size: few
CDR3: ASSQELVSLSSYNEQF

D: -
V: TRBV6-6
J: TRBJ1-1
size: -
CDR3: ATHLTGLMNTEAF

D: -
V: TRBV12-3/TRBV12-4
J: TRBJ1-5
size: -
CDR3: ASSTGPYQPQH

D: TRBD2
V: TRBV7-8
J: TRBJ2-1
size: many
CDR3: ASSRSGKRGNEQF

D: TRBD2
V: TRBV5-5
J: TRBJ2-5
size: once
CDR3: ASSQGLAGYQTQY

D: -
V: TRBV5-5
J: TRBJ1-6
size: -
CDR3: ASSLAVISPLH

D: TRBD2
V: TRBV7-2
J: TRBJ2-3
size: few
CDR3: ASSLGLAGYIPISTDTQY

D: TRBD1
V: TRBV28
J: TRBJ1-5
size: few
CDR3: ASSFPTTGTGNQPQH

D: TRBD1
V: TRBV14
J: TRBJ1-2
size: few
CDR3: ASSAPGQGTYGYT

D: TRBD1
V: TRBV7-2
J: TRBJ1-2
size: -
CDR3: ASSHKTGDVYGYT

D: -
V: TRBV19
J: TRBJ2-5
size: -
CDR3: ASSSGGSQETQY

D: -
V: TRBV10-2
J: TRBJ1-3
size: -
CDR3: ASSNSGNTIY

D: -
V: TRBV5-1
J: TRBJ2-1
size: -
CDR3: ASSSPDISNEQF

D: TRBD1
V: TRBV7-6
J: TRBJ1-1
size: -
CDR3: ASSSNRGPDTEAF

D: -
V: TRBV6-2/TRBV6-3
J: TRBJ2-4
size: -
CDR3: ASSRPGTPTGENIQY

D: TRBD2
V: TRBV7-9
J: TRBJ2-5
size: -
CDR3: ASSSIASGGPGETQY

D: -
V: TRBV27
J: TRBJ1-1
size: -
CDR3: ASSLWGPLGDTEAF

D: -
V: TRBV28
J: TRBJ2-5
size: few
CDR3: ASSQAQETQY

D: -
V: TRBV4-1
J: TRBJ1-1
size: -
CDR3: ASSQERWRTEAF

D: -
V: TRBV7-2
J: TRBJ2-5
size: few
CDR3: ASSLDGFLETQY

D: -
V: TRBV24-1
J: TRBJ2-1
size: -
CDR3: ATSFRDQDDEQF

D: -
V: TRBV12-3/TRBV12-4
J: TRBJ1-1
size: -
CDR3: ASDRGTGTEAF

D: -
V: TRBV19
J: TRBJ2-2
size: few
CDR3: ASSHALNPGELF

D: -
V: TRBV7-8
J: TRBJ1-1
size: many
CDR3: ASSLGGRRMNTEAF

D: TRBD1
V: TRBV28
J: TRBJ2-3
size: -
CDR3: ASSTRQGERTDTQY

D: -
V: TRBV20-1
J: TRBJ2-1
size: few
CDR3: SARDRELQTYNEQF

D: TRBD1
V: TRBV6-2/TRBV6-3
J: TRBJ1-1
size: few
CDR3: ASSYLQGAYGTEAF